The 29 T cell receptor beta chains below come from one sample, sequenced in a study of identical twins (dated by TCRdb to 2015 to 2016). The library was obtained by 5' RACE. The instrument given in TCRdb is Illumina HiSeq 2000. The raw public data were reprocessed by TCRdb itself: fastp quality trimming at Q25, MiXCR clonotype calling, in-frame beta chains only. Rows with one shared CDR3 protein collapse into an entry with the most common genes and DNA. Here the sample has about 450,000 distinct CDR3 sequences; less than 20% occur a single time. Jointly, the top ten make up 12% of the sample. Source material: naive T cells sorted from blood. The cell subset or site label, as the study defines it: cells isolated with a human naive T-cell isolation kit. Receptor source: a man over 45 in good health.

The chain links TRBV5-1 to TRBJ2-7, with D perhaps given as TRBD1 or TRBD2 (5 bases each). V was pared by 1 base and J by 0 bases, with 14 bases between. The CDR3 spans 16 residues. CDR1 and CDR2 from the germline V gene are SGHRS and YFSETQ. CDR3 nucleotides: TGCGCCAGCAGCTTGCGGGGCGGGTCACTCTCCTACGAGCAGTACTTC. This encodes CASSLRGGSLSYEQYF.

This chain uses TRBV18 with TRBJ2-7; unclear D gene. V shed 3 bases and J shed 0 bases, with 9 bases lying between them. The CDR3 is 14 amino acids. Germline V gene lookup returns CDR1 KGHSH and CDR2 LQKENI. CDR3 bases: TGTGCCAGCTCACCGGCGCACGGCTCCTACGAGCAGTACTTC. Translation gives CASSPAHGSYEQYF.

CDR3 sequence: CASSPFRSFEALSATNEKLFF. CDR3 DNA sequence: TGTGCCAGCAGCCCATTCCGTTCTTTTGAGGCCCTTAGCGCAACTAATGAAAAACTGTTTTTT. The rearrangement links TRBV9 to TRBJ1-4; no firm D call. The length of the CDR3 is 21 residues. The germline V and J ends were trimmed by 4 bases and 0 bases, with 28 bases remaining between them. CDR1 and CDR2 from the germline V gene are SGDLS and YYNGEE.

The J gene is TRBJ2-5, the V gene TRBV5-1; D unresolved. The CDR3 extends over 15 amino acids. The germline CDR1 and CDR2 sequences are SGHRS and YFSETQ. The V end was cut by 0 bases, the J end by 2 bases, with 11 bases between. The CDR3 bases are TGCGCCAGCAGCTTGGGTCCTTCAGATCAAGAGACCCAGTACTTC. This codes for CASSLGPSDQETQYF.

This clonotype was observed a few times. The chain joins TRBV20-1 to TRBJ1-5; no definite D call. The germline V and J ends were trimmed by 3 bases and 7 bases, with 10 bases remaining between them. This CDR3 has 12 residues. Germline values: CDR1 DFQATT, CDR2 SNEGSKA (reference sequence). The CDR3 loop is CSASSVSQPQHF. CDR3 DNA: TGCAGTGCTAGTTCGGTGTCCCAGCCCCAGCATTTT.

The sample holds a few counts of this clonotype. The V call is TRBV5-1, the J call TRBJ2-3, with D tentatively TRBD1 (5 bases). This CDR3 region has 13 residues. With 6 bases removed from V and 6 bases from J, the gap between germline ends came to 14 bases. Per germline, CDR1 SGHRS and CDR2 YFSETQ. The CDR3 nucleotides are TGCGCCAGCATGATCGGCAGGGCGGATACGCAGTATTTT. Amino acid sequence: CASMIGRADTQYF.

This clonotype was found many times. The V and J genes are TRBV7-2 and TRBJ2-4; no reliable D call. CDR1 and CDR2 (germline): SGHTA, FQGNSA. V lost 0 bases, J lost 5 bases, and 2 bases lay in between. This CDR3 is 12 amino acids long. The CDR3 reads CASSLAENIQYF. Here the CDR3 DNA reads TGTGCCAGCAGCTTAGCGGAAAACATTCAGTACTTC.

This clonotype showed up just a few times. V usage is TRBV10-3 and J usage is TRBJ2-1; tentative D call: TRBD2 (6 bases). Trimming removed 0 bases at V and 5 bases at J, with 17 bases between. This CDR3 contains 17 residues. Per the germline V gene, CDR1 is ENHRY and CDR2 is SYGVKD. The CDR3 DNA reads as TGTGCCATCAGTGAGTCGTTTTGGGGGGTCCCTAACAATGAGCAGTTCTTC. Amino acid sequence: CAISESFWGVPNNEQFF.

There are many counts of this clonotype. The chain couples TRBV12-3 or TRBV12-4 to TRBJ2-2, with D possibly TRBD1 on 6 matching bases. The CDR3 covers 17 residues. V was shortened by 1 base and J by 2 bases, with 14 bases between the two germline ends. As DNA, the CDR3 is TGTGCCAGCAGTTTAGGCAGGGGAGTGCTAAACACCGGGGAGCTGTTTTTT. Its protein product is CASSLGRGVLNTGELFF.

This clonotype was picked up many times. The J gene is TRBJ1-2, the V gene TRBV4-3; 7 bases are shared with TRBD1. V shed 3 bases, J shed 12 bases, and the junction held 10 bases outside the gene matches. This CDR3 contains 13 residues. The germline V gene encodes CDR1 LGHNA and CDR2 YSLEER. The CDR3 sequence is CASSQETGPVNTF. The DNA of the CDR3 is TGCGCCAGCAGCCAGGAGACAGGGCCAGTTAACACCTTC.

The chain carries TRBV20-1 and TRBJ2-7; D is undetermined. The CDR3 totals 12 residues. V gave up 5 bases and J gave up 0 bases, with 8 bases separating them. Germline assignment: CDR1 DFQATT and CDR2 SNEGSKA (reference sequence). CDR3 amino acids: CSAARPSYEQYF. Here the CDR3 DNA reads TGCAGTGCTGCCCGACCCTCCTACGAGCAGTACTTC.

This clonotype was seen at least ten times. CDR3 sequence reads: CASSQRTSGGALDTQYF. CDR3 nucleotide sequence: TGTGCCAGCAGCCAACGCACTAGCGGGGGAGCCTTAGATACGCAGTATTTT. V gene TRBV4-2 combines with J gene TRBJ2-3; the match to TRBD2 covers 11 bases. This CDR3 has 17 amino acids. CDR1 and CDR2 from the germline V gene are LGHNA and YNFKEQ. V was pared by 2 bases and J by 5 bases, with 9 bases of the junction left unmatched.

This clonotype was seen many times. The genes are TRBV5-5 and TRBJ2-5; D is uncertain. The CDR3 consists of 13 residues. CDR1 is SGHKS, CDR2 YYEKEE, per germline (reference sequence). V was trimmed by 1 base and J by 2 bases, leaving 6 bases between them. CDR3: CASSLTTQETQYF. CDR3 DNA: TGTGCCAGCAGCTTGACAACACAAGAGACCCAGTACTTC. The full variable domain, rest sourced from reference TRBV5-5 and TRBJ2-5, is DAGVTQSPTHLIKTRGQQVTLRCSPISGHKSVSWYQQVLGQGPQFIFQYYEKEERGRGNFPDRFSARQFPNYSSELNVNALLLGDSALYLCASSLTTQETQYFGPGTRLLVL.

The V call is TRBV24-1, the J call TRBJ2-5; D call uncertain. Germline lookup yields CDR1 KGHDR and CDR2 SFDVKD. This CDR3 has 11 amino acids. Deletions cut 8 bases from V and 4 bases from J, with 7 bases between. CDR3 loop: CATKDGETQYF. In nucleotides, the CDR3 is TGTGCCACCAAGGATGGAGAGACCCAGTACTTC.

This clonotype was counted many times. V is TRBV6-1 and J is TRBJ2-7, with D possibly TRBD1 on 6 matching bases. There are 14 residues in the CDR3. Germline-derived CDR1 and CDR2 are MNHNS and SASEGT. Trimming took 6 bases from V and 0 from J, leaving 12 bases between them. CDR3 nucleotides: TGTGCCAGCAGGACTGGGGGCAGCTCCTACGAGCAGTACTTC. Translating gives CASRTGGSSYEQYF.

This clonotype was counted ten times or more. The chain employs TRBV7-2 and TRBJ2-4; D call uncertain. Germline values: CDR1 SGHTA, CDR2 FQGNSA. The CDR3 spans 13 residues. V lost 0 bases and J lost 8, with 8 bases in between. DNA for the CDR3: TGTGCCAGCAGCTTAGCTTCCACGGACATTCAGTACTTC. This translates into CASSLASTDIQYF. Full variable domain (rest looked up from reference TRBV7-2 and TRBJ2-4): GAGVSQSPSNKVTEKGKDVELRCDPISGHTALYWYRQSLGQGLEFLIYFQGNSAPDKSGLPSDRFSAERTGGSVSTLTIQRTQQEDSAVYLCASSLASTDIQYFGAGTRLSVL.

This clonotype was counted between two and nine times. The gene calls are TRBV9 and TRBJ2-1, with TRBD2 matching 7 bases. CDR1 SGDLS and CDR2 YYNGEE come from the germline V gene. This CDR3 region has 18 residues. J gave up 7 bases and V 0 bases, and 16 bases lay outside the gene matches. The DNA for the CDR3 is TGTGCCAGCAGCGTAGCGGCCTTGGGCGGGAGAGGTTCTAATGAGCAGTTCTTC. This gives the protein CASSVAALGGRGSNEQFF.

The V and J genes are TRBV7-3 and TRBJ2-1, with D possibly being TRBD1 (5 bases). V lost 4 bases, J lost 10 bases, and 14 bases lay in between. This CDR3 contains 13 residues. Germline V lookup: CDR1 SGHTA, CDR2 FQGTGA. The chain's CDR3 is CASSSDTRQEQFF. Here the CDR3 DNA reads TGTGCCAGCAGCTCGGACACACGCCAGGAGCAGTTCTTC.

The chain links TRBV27 to TRBJ1-5; D perhaps matches TRBD1 (6 bases). The CDR3 extends over 17 amino acids. Per germline, CDR1 MNHEY and CDR2 SMNVEV (reference sequence). Trimming pared 4 bases from V and 2 bases from J, leaving 18 bases between. The DNA for the CDR3 is TGTGCCAGCAGTTCCCTGCCAACAGGGAGTGGCAATCAGCCCCAGCATTTT. It specifies CASSSLPTGSGNQPQHF.

The chain recombines TRBV5-1 with TRBJ2-3; 15 nucleotides align to TRBD2. CDR1 and CDR2 (germline): SGHRS, YFSETQ. CDR3 length: 16 amino acids. Trimming cost V 6 bases and J 4 bases; bases outside gene matches: 6. For the CDR3, the DNA is TGCGCCAGCACCGGACTAGCGGGAGGGAAGGCAGATACGCAGTATTTT. Residues: CASTGLAGGKADTQYF. The entire variable domain, with the rest obtained from reference TRBV5-1 and TRBJ2-3, is as follows: KAGVTQTPRYLIKTRGQQVTLSCSPISGHRSVSWYQQTPGQGLQFLFEYFSETQRNKGNFPGRFSGRQFSNSRSEMNVSTLELGDSALYLCASTGLAGGKADTQYFGPGTRLTVL.

This clonotype was counted many times. V usage is TRBV7-2 and J usage is TRBJ2-1; D gene uncertain. CDR1 and CDR2 (germline): SGHTA, FQGNSA. Trimming shortened V by 2 bases and J by 5 bases, and 7 bases separated the two germline ends. The CDR3 totals 13 residues. CDR3 sequence (DNA): TGTGCCAGCAGCTTAATGCTCGACAATGAGCAGTTCTTC. This gives the protein CASSLMLDNEQFF.

V and J are TRBV27 and TRBJ2-5; D is ambiguous. The CDR3 totals 14 residues. V lost 5 bases to trimming and J lost 3 bases, with 13 bases between them. Germline CDR1 is MNHEY and CDR2 is SMNVEV (reference sequence). CDR3 nucleotides: TGTGCCAGCAGTCCCCAGGTTTCCGAAGAGACCCAGTACTTC. Protein: CASSPQVSEETQYF.

The J gene is TRBJ2-1, the V gene TRBV28, with 9 positions matching TRBD2. This CDR3 contains 15 residues. With 7 bases clipped from V and 8 bases from J, the junction kept 12 bases outside the gene matches. Per germline, CDR1 MDHEN and CDR2 SYDVKM. CDR3 protein: CASIDGGRAGDEQFF. CDR3 bases: TGTGCCAGCATAGATGGCGGGAGGGCCGGCGATGAGCAGTTCTTC.

At least ten counts were recorded for this clonotype. The chain is built from TRBV4-2 and TRBJ1-2; D gene ambiguous. Trimming shortened V by 1 base and J by 4 bases, and 13 bases separated the two germline ends. Germline assignment: CDR1 LGHNA and CDR2 YNFKEQ. This CDR3 has 15 amino acids. CDR3 protein: CASSQGPGDGYGYTF. The CDR3 DNA follows: TGTGCCAGCAGCCAAGGGCCGGGAGACGGCTATGGCTACACCTTC.

This clonotype occurred a few times. In DNA form, the CDR3 reads TGCAGCGCCCAGACAGCCCGGAACACTGAAGCTTTCTTT. Translation: CSAQTARNTEAFF. The chain couples TRBV29-1 to TRBJ1-1; D is possibly TRBD1 (5 bases). Deletions cut 7 bases from V and 1 base from J, with 13 bases between. The CDR3 has 13 residues. CDR1 and CDR2 from the germline V gene are SQVTM and ANQGSEA.

The chain joins TRBV6-2 or TRBV6-3 to TRBJ2-7; 10 bases align to TRBD1. V lost 6 bases, J lost 3 bases, and 5 bases stayed unmatched. Germline CDR1 reads MNHEY; CDR2 reads SVGEGT. The CDR3 has 14 amino acids. The CDR3 bases are TGTGCCAGCAGAGCAGGGGACAGGGGCTACGAGCAGTACTTC. It encodes CASRAGDRGYEQYF.

A word on this clonotype: One end of the junction fails to match germline, which may point to a read error. This sequence joins TRBV30 and TRBJ2-7; 8 bases align to TRBD2. This CDR3 comprises 14 residues. CDR1 is GTSNPN, CDR2 SVGIG, per germline (reference sequence). The CDR3 here is CAWSRRGGSYERYF. CDR3 DNA: TGTGCCTGGAGTCGACGGGGGGGCAGCTACGAGCGGTACTTC.

The chain carries TRBV6-2 or TRBV6-3 and TRBJ2-1, with a possible D match to TRBD2 (5 bases). This CDR3 comprises 15 residues. CDR1 is MNHEY and CDR2 is SVGEGT in the germline V gene. Deletions cut 6 bases from V and 4 bases from J, with 16 bases between. This CDR3 is CASSLPGFPYNEQFF. In DNA form, the CDR3 reads TGTGCCAGCAGCCTCCCGGGATTCCCTTACAATGAGCAGTTCTTC.

The sample holds a few counts of this clonotype. The V and J genes are TRBV2 and TRBJ2-5, with D uncertain. From germline, CDR1 is SNHLY and CDR2 FYNNEI. The CDR3 totals 15 residues. The V end was cut by 0 bases, the J end by 5 bases, with 13 bases between. The CDR3 spells CASSEALWGSETQYF. CDR3 nucleotide sequence: TGTGCCAGCAGTGAAGCGCTTTGGGGTTCTGAGACCCAGTACTTC.